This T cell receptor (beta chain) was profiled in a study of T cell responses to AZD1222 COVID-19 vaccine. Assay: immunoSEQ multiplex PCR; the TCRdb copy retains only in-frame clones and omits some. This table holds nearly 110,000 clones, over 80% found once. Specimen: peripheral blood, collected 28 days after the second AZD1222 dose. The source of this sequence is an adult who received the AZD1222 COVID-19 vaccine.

Written as DNA, the CDR3 is TGTGCCAGTAATATCTATAGCAATCAGCCCCAGCATTTT. Residues: CASNIYSNQPQHF. The gene calls are TRBV19 and TRBJ1-5; D ambiguous. The germline CDR1 and CDR2 sequences are LNHDA and SQIVND (reference sequence). The V gene lost 7 bases and the J gene lost 0 bases, with 7 bases spanning the gap. The CDR3 spans 13 residues.